This T cell receptor beta chain stems from a study of blood T cell repertoires in COVID-19. In the original workflow: Amplification of reference gene primers was used by the study to estimate nucleated cell counts. TCRdb's copy holds only in-frame clones and misses some; the assay was immunoSEQ multiplex PCR. The V and J calls and clone size are taken from that table; D and trimming were inferred from the DNA. The sample contains over 65,000 clones, roughly three quarters of which appear only once. The CDR3 is made up of 19 amino acids. V lost 3 bases, J lost 2 bases, and 15 bases stayed unmatched. Germline V gene sequence: CDR1 SGHNT, CDR2 YYREEE (reference sequence).

The chain links TRBV5-4 to TRBJ2-2, with 8 positions matching TRBD2. This clonotype originated in a human donor in a cohort sampled during active COVID-19. Sequencing was done on a sample of peripheral blood. DNA for the CDR3: TGTGCCAGCAGCTCGAGGTTAGGGGCGGGAGGACCAAACACCGGGGAGCTGTTTTTT. This translates into CASSSRLGAGGPNTGELFF.